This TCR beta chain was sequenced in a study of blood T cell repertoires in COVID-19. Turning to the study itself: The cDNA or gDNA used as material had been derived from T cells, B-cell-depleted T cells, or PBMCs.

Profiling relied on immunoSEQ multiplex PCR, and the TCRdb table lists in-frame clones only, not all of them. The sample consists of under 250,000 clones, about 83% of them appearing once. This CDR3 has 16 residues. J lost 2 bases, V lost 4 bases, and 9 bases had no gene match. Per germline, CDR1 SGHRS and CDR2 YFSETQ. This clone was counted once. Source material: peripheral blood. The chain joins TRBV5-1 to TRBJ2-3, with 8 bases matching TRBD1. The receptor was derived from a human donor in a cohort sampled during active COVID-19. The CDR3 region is CASSPGQAEYTDTQYF. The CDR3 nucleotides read TGCGCCAGCAGCCCGGGACAGGCAGAATACACAGATACGCAGTATTTT.